This entry concerns a single T cell receptor beta chain. A universal primer site arose from template switching, and cDNA bore unique molecular identifiers. TCRdb recomputed calls from the 5' RACE reads with MiXCR, one row per CDR3 protein. The data show around 480,000 distinct CDR3 sequences, 13% to 15% seen once. These data belong to a study of identical twins. The V segment lost 3 bases and the J segment 9 bases; nucleotides outside the gene matches: 7. Germline assignment: CDR1 SGHTA and CDR2 FQGNSA. The CDR3 totals 15 residues. Donors uniformly comprised healthy Caucasians. Another study also made use of these data, one on yellow fever vaccine responses in identical twins.

The sequenced material came from CD4+ T cells sorted from blood. The V gene is TRBV7-2, the J gene TRBJ1-5, with 11 positions matching TRBD1. The sequence was collected from a woman in her late teens or twenties in good health. DNA for the CDR3: TGTGCCAGCAGCTTGGGACAGGGGGAGTTGCTGCCCCAGCATTTT. Translating it yields CASSLGQGELLPQHF.